A selection of T cell receptor beta chains follows, all from one sample in a study of blood T cells in healthy people across ages. TCRdb reprocessed the 5' RACE reads with MiXCR, giving one entry per CDR3 protein. The repertoire includes hundreds of thousands of distinct CDR3 sequences, 25% to 30% of them detected once, and 15% to 20% sits in the top ten. The sequenced sample consisted of blood. These receptors came from a woman aged 80 or older in good health. Both conserved end residues are part of each CDR3. Each record gives: J gene, clone size, D gene, V gene, CDR3 protein, CDR3 DNA. A D gene is named only where the DNA matches it firmly. Part of the rows lack a size; the others show once, few, many or a class for expanded clones.

>TRBJ1-2|many|NA|TRBV12-3/TRBV12-4
CATRFNYGYTF
TGTGCCACCCGATTCAACTATGGCTACACCTTC
>TRBJ2-7|NA|TRBD1|TRBV7-2
CASSLKRTGEREQYF
TGTGCCAGCAGCTTAAAGCGGACAGGGGAACGCGAGCAGTACTTC
>TRBJ1-5|many|NA|TRBV20-1
CSARDPRGGDQPQHF
TGCAGTGCTAGAGATCCGAGGGGAGGCGATCAGCCCCAGCATTTT
>TRBJ1-5|NA|TRBD1|TRBV12-3/TRBV12-4
CASSFGQGDLEPQHF
TGTGCCAGCAGTTTCGGACAGGGGGATCTCGAGCCCCAGCATTTT
>TRBJ1-5|NA|NA|TRBV6-2/TRBV6-3
CASSLNRQAEHF
TGTGCCAGCAGCCTAAATCGACAGGCAGAGCATTTT
>TRBJ2-3|many|NA|TRBV11-2
CASSLVRTTSSTDTQYF
TGTGCCAGCAGCTTAGTTCGGACTACCTCTAGCACAGATACGCAGTATTTT
>TRBJ2-5|many|TRBD2|TRBV9
CASSVDSGGLQETQYF
TGTGCCAGCAGCGTAGATAGCGGGGGCCTACAAGAGACCCAGTACTTC
>TRBJ1-2|few|NA|TRBV2
CASSENGRSYGYTF
TGTGCCAGCAGTGAAAACGGACGGTCCTATGGCTACACCTTC
>TRBJ1-2|few|TRBD1|TRBV5-1
CASSLDRGREGYTF
TGCGCCAGCAGCTTGGACAGGGGGCGTGAAGGCTACACCTTC
>TRBJ2-3|many|NA|TRBV6-2/TRBV6-3
CASSPPGGGTQYF
TGTGCCAGCAGTCCCCCCGGGGGAGGTACGCAGTATTTT
>TRBJ2-2|NA|TRBD2|TRBV7-9
CTSILAGASTGELFF
TGTACCAGCATCTTAGCGGGGGCCAGCACCGGGGAGCTGTTTTTT
>TRBJ2-5|many|NA|TRBV6-1
CASIEETQYF
TGTGCCAGCATCGAAGAGACCCAGTACTTC
>TRBJ1-1|NA|NA|TRBV18
CASSQGYGGTEAFF
TGTGCCAGCTCACAGGGCTACGGGGGCACTGAAGCTTTCTTT
>TRBJ2-7|many|TRBD1|TRBV18
CASSPSTGYSYEQYF
TGTGCCAGCTCGCCGTCGACAGGGTACTCCTACGAGCAGTACTTC
>TRBJ1-2|NA|NA|TRBV6-5
CASRCREGNYGYTF
TGTGCCAGCAGGTGCAGGGAAGGGAACTATGGCTACACCTTC
>TRBJ2-2|NA|NA|TRBV7-9
CASSSDSNTGELFF
TGTGCCAGCAGCTCCGACTCGAACACCGGGGAGCTGTTTTTT
>TRBJ2-5|many|TRBD2|TRBV7-9
CASSSSSGGTKGHRETQYF
TGTGCCAGCAGCTCGTCTAGCGGGGGGACAAAAGGCCACAGAGAGACCCAGTACTTC
>TRBJ2-7|many|NA|TRBV7-9
CASSFQGSYEQYF
TGTGCCAGCAGCTTCCAAGGGTCCTACGAGCAGTACTTC
>TRBJ2-7|many|TRBD1|TRBV3-1
CASSQAGGRLYEQYF
TGTGCCAGCAGCCAAGCAGGGGGTCGACTCTACGAGCAGTACTTC
>TRBJ1-5|NA|NA|TRBV4-2
CASSQDPGQPQHF
TGTGCCAGCAGCCAAGATCCAGGTCAGCCCCAGCATTTT
>TRBJ1-1|NA|TRBD1|TRBV6-1
CVSSARQGDGVAFF
TGTGTCAGCAGTGCTCGACAGGGGGACGGGGTAGCTTTCTTT
>TRBJ2-3|many|NA|TRBV7-2
CASRPSAGTDTQYF
TGTGCCAGCCGCCCCTCTGCGGGTACAGATACGCAGTATTTT
>TRBJ1-1|NA|TRBD1|TRBV12-3/TRBV12-4
CASSSGTVMNTEAFF
TGTGCCAGCAGCTCCGGGACAGTCATGAACACTGAAGCTTTCTTT
>TRBJ1-2|many|NA|TRBV5-1
CASSPRDGYGYTF
TGCGCCAGCAGCCCCCGGGACGGTTATGGCTACACCTTC
>TRBJ2-1|many|NA|TRBV6-2/TRBV6-3
CASRTLRQAPEQFF
TGTGCCAGCAGAACCCTCAGACAGGCCCCTGAGCAGTTCTTC
>TRBJ1-2|NA|TRBD1|TRBV20-1
CSADLSRGTVQNYGYTF
TGCAGTGCAGACCTCTCCCGGGGGACAGTGCAAAACTATGGCTACACCTTC
>TRBJ1-4|NA|TRBD1|TRBV18
CASSPLGTGDNEKLFF
TGTGCCAGCTCACCCCTCGGGACAGGAGATAATGAAAAACTGTTTTTT
>TRBJ2-5|many|NA|TRBV3-1
CASSQEIWETQYF
TGTGCCAGCAGCCAGGAGATCTGGGAGACCCAGTACTTC
>TRBJ2-2|NA|NA|TRBV29-1
CSVNTGSTGELFF
TGCAGCGTCAATACAGGGAGCACCGGGGAGCTGTTTTTT
>TRBJ1-2|many|TRBD1|TRBV3-1
CASSAYRGDGYTF
TGTGCCAGCAGCGCCTACAGGGGCGATGGCTACACCTTC
>TRBJ2-7|NA|NA|TRBV24-1
CATSVSGANNEQYF
TGTGCCACCAGTGTATCAGGGGCCAACAATGAGCAGTACTTC
>TRBJ2-5|many|NA|TRBV15
CATSSPGGQQETQYF
TGTGCCACCAGCAGTCCTGGGGGGCAGCAGGAGACCCAGTACTTC
>TRBJ2-6|NA|TRBD1|TRBV5-8
CASSLGQAGADVLTF
TGTGCCAGCAGCTTAGGACAGGCTGGGGCCGACGTCCTGACTTTC
>TRBJ1-4|few|NA|TRBV6-2/TRBV6-3
CASRAPRRSTNEKLFF
TGTGCCAGCAGAGCTCCTAGACGTTCAACTAATGAAAAACTGTTTTTT
>TRBJ1-1|many|NA|TRBV3-1
CASSRQGAEAFF
TGTGCCAGCAGCCGCCAGGGCGCTGAAGCTTTCTTT
>TRBJ1-4|once|TRBD1|TRBV11-2
CVSKWTGDEKLFF
TGTGTCAGCAAATGGACAGGGGACGAAAAACTGTTTTTT
>TRBJ2-5|many|NA|TRBV28
CASSLYPDWKTQYF
TGTGCCAGCAGTTTATACCCGGACTGGAAGACCCAGTACTTC
>TRBJ2-7|NA|NA|TRBV7-2
CASSFSRRPAYEQYF
TGTGCCAGCAGCTTCTCCAGACGGCCAGCCTACGAGCAGTACTTC
>TRBJ1-1|few|NA|TRBV5-1
CASSLAGGGSAEAFF
TGCGCCAGCAGCTTGGCCGGGGGGGGCTCGGCTGAAGCTTTCTTT
>TRBJ2-4|many|NA|TRBV6-6
CASSITLGNKNIQYF
TGTGCCAGCAGTATTACATTGGGGAATAAAAACATTCAGTACTTC
>TRBJ2-5|few|TRBD2|TRBV6-5
CASSYAGTSGGLITNEQYF
TGTGCCAGCAGTTACGCCGGGACTAGCGGGGGCCTAATAACCAATGAGCAGTACTTC
>TRBJ1-1|NA|NA|TRBV5-1
CASSWAERAEAFF
TGCGCCAGCAGCTGGGCGGAGAGGGCTGAAGCTTTCTTT
>TRBJ2-7|few|TRBD2|TRBV27
CASSLRSLPGLAGKSSYEQYF
TGTGCCAGCAGTTTACGCTCCCTTCCGGGACTAGCGGGGAAGAGCTCCTACGAGCAGTACTTC
>TRBJ2-7|many|NA|TRBV6-2/TRBV6-3
CASTPIGREGYEQYF
TGTGCCAGCACCCCCATCGGTAGGGAAGGCTACGAGCAGTACTTC
>TRBJ1-6|many|TRBD1|TRBV7-2
CASSSGQVPNSPLHF
TGTGCCAGCAGCTCTGGACAGGTTCCTAATTCACCCCTCCACTTT
>TRBJ2-3|many|TRBD2|TRBV7-9
CASSSAGGRTDTQYF
TGTGCCAGCAGTTCTGCGGGGGGACGCACAGATACGCAGTATTTT
>TRBJ1-1|NA|NA|TRBV3-1
CASSAGHSNTEAFF
TGTGCCAGCAGCGCGGGGCACTCGAACACTGAAGCTTTCTTT
>TRBJ1-5|NA|NA|TRBV7-2
CASSPLWGGRDQPQHF
TGTGCCAGCAGCCCCCTCTGGGGTGGCAGGGATCAGCCCCAGCATTTT
>TRBJ1-1|NA|NA|TRBV12-3/TRBV12-4
CASSLRIDLNTEAFF
TGTGCCAGCAGTTTACGGATAGATTTGAACACTGAAGCTTTCTTT
>TRBJ1-4|NA|NA|TRBV7-2
CASSLGGRPNEKLFF
TGTGCCAGCAGCTTAGGGGGACGCCCTAATGAAAAACTGTTTTTT
>TRBJ1-5|NA|NA|TRBV6-2/TRBV6-3
CASSQQGYSNQPQHF
TGTGCCAGCAGCCAGCAGGGATATAGCAATCAGCCCCAGCATTTT
>TRBJ1-1|few|NA|TRBV6-2/TRBV6-3
CASSQTSGWTEAFF
TGTGCCAGCAGCCAAACCTCCGGTTGGACTGAAGCTTTCTTT
>TRBJ2-1|many|NA|TRBV7-2
CASSLERQGRGQFF
TGTGCCAGCAGCTTAGAACGGCAGGGACGGGGGCAGTTCTTC
>TRBJ1-5|NA|TRBD1|TRBV15
CATSNEQGAQHF
TGTGCCACCAGCAACGAACAGGGGGCTCAGCATTTT
>TRBJ2-5|many|TRBD1|TRBV15
CATSTNRGLGETQYF
TGTGCCACCAGCACCAACAGGGGGCTGGGGGAGACCCAGTACTTC
>TRBJ2-1|few|NA|TRBV6-2/TRBV6-3
CAPTGVNEQFF
TGTGCCCCCACGGGGGTTAATGAGCAGTTCTTC
>TRBJ1-1|many|NA|TRBV10-3
CAIRRGENTEAFF
TGTGCCATCAGGAGAGGGGAGAACACTGAAGCTTTCTTT
>TRBJ1-6|few|NA|TRBV20-1
CSATPGSEGSPPHF
TGCAGTGCTACACCGGGGAGTGAGGGCTCACCCCCCCACTTT
>TRBJ1-1|many|NA|TRBV21-1
CASSGTRVGTEAFF
TGTGCCAGCAGCGGGACTAGGGTAGGCACTGAAGCTTTCTTT